Listed below are T cell receptor beta chains from one sample, sequenced in a study of T cell responses to AZD1222 COVID-19 vaccine. Clones were sequenced by immunoSEQ multiplex PCR, and TCRdb holds only the in-frame ones, with some missing. The repertoire consists of some 280,000 clones, with about 94% occurring once and the leading ten covering roughly 0.5%. Specimen: peripheral blood, collected 28 days after the second AZD1222 dose. The receptors stem from an adult who received the AZD1222 COVID-19 vaccine. Both conserved end residues are part of each CDR3. The order of the fields is clone size, J gene, V gene, D gene, CDR3 DNA, CDR3 protein. A D gene is named only where the DNA matches it firmly. Only part of the rows carry a size: once, few, many, or a class if the clone is expanded.

>NA|TRBJ2-3|TRBV15|NA
TGTGCCACCAGCAGAAACAGCGGTTCCGGCACAGATACGCAGTATTTT
CATSRNSGSGTDTQYF
>NA|TRBJ2-5|TRBV5-8|NA
TGTGCCAGCAGCACCTGGGACCGGGGAGGGACCCAGTACTTC
CASSTWDRGGTQYF
>NA|TRBJ1-3|TRBV6-6|TRBD1
TGTGCCAGCAGTTCAGGGGGCCGCTCTGGAAACACCATATATTTT
CASSSGGRSGNTIYF
>NA|TRBJ1-2|TRBV6-1|TRBD1
TGTGCCAGCAGTGAAAGGACAGGGGGCGACTATGGCTACACCTTC
CASSERTGGDYGYTF
>NA|TRBJ2-1|TRBV4-2|NA
TGTGCCAGCAGCCAAGATCGGAGGGCGGCCCCCTACAATGAGCAGTTCTTC
CASSQDRRAAPYNEQFF
>NA|TRBJ2-1|TRBV9|TRBD2
TGTGCCAGCAGCGAGCGGGGGGACTTATACAATGAGCAGTTCTTC
CASSERGDLYNEQFF
>NA|TRBJ2-5|TRBV5-1|NA
TGCGCCAGCAGCTTGGCCCCCCGAGCCACAGTAACCCAAGAGACCCAGTACTTC
CASSLAPRATVTQETQYF
>once|TRBJ2-2|TRBV6-4|TRBD1
TGTGCCAGCAGTGAAGGGGGCAGGGGCGTCGGGGAGCTGTTTTTT
CASSEGGRGVGELFF
>NA|TRBJ2-1|TRBV6-5|TRBD2
TGTGAGAGCCGAGCGACTAGCGGGGTTTACAATGAGCAGTTCTTC
CESRATSGVYNEQFF
>NA|TRBJ1-3|TRBV7-2|NA
TGTGCCAGCAGCGACGGCCTCTCTGGAAACACCATATATTTT
CASSDGLSGNTIYF
>NA|TRBJ1-2|TRBV30|NA
TGTGCCTTGACAGTGCCTAACTATGGCTACACCTTC
CALTVPNYGYTF
>NA|TRBJ2-3|TRBV5-4|NA
TGTGCCAGCAGCTTGGGAGGGGTTGTAAGCAGCACAGATACGCAGTATTTT
CASSLGGVVSSTDTQYF
>NA|TRBJ2-3|TRBV5-6|NA
TGTGCCAGCAGCTTTCCAGGGAGGACAGATACGCAGTATTTT
CASSFPGRTDTQYF
>NA|TRBJ2-3|TRBV29-1|NA
TGCAGCGACTCGCCCTCAGATACGCAGTATTTT
CSDSPSDTQYF
>NA|TRBJ1-5|TRBV10-3|NA
TGTGCCATCAGTCCCCAACTTGGGAGCAATCAGCCCCAGCATTTT
CAISPQLGSNQPQHF
>NA|TRBJ2-5|TRBV28|NA
TGTGCCAGCAGTTTGGAGGGACCCCAGGGAAGAGAGACCCAGTACTTC
CASSLEGPQGRETQYF
>NA|TRBJ2-5|TRBV5-4|NA
TGTGCCAGCAGCCTCTCTAGGGAAGAGACCCAGTACTTC
CASSLSREETQYF
>NA|TRBJ2-7|TRBV7-9|NA
TGTGCCAGCAGCCGCCAGCCCTACGAGCAGTACTTC
CASSRQPYEQYF
>NA|TRBJ1-1|TRBV19|NA
TGTGCCAGTAGTATTGAGGGGGGGCGGAGTAAAGCTTTCTTT
CASSIEGGRSKAFF
>NA|TRBJ1-2|TRBV7-9|NA
TGTGCCAGCAGCCTCGGAAGGACAGCCGAAGGCTACACCTTC
CASSLGRTAEGYTF
>NA|TRBJ1-4|TRBV28|NA
TGTGCCAGCAGCGGGGGCGGGGTGGGGGAAAAACTGTTTTTT
CASSGGGVGEKLFF
>NA|TRBJ1-2|TRBV15|TRBD1
TGTGCCACCAGCAGGGACAGGGGAAATTATAACTATGGCTACACCTTC
CATSRDRGNYNYGYTF
>NA|TRBJ1-3|TRBV4-2|TRBD1
TGTGCCAGCAGCCAAGCTGGACAGGGGATATTAGTTAGGGCTGGAAACACCATATATTTT
CASSQAGQGILVRAGNTIYF
>NA|TRBJ1-5|TRBV6-2/TRBV6-3|NA
TGTGCCAGCAGTTACTCGCCGGGCAGGGAGGTCAATCAGCCCCAGCATTTT
CASSYSPGREVNQPQHF
>NA|TRBJ2-1|TRBV7-8|TRBD2
TGTGCCAGCAGCTGGCGGGGGTTGGGCCTGGGGAGCAATGAGCAGTTCTTC
CASSWRGLGLGSNEQFF
>NA|TRBJ1-5|TRBV6-5|NA
TGTGCCAGCAGTTACCTAGGGAGTCAGCCCCAGCATTTT
CASSYLGSQPQHF
>NA|TRBJ2-1|TRBV5-1|TRBD2
TGCGCCAGCAGCCCGTTAGCGGGGGGAGCCAATGAGCAGTTCTTC
CASSPLAGGANEQFF
>once|TRBJ1-3|TRBV2|TRBD1
TGTGCCAGCAGTGTGACAGGGATCGGAAACACCATATATTTT
CASSVTGIGNTIYF
>NA|TRBJ2-7|TRBV5-4|TRBD1
TGTGCCAGCAGCGCTCCGGGACAGGGAGGCTACGAGCAGTACTTC
CASSAPGQGGYEQYF